Sequencing of this T cell receptor beta chain was carried out in a study of blood T cell repertoires in COVID-19. Germline-derived CDR1 and CDR2 are SGHTA and FQGNSA. This CDR3 contains 14 residues. The V gene end was trimmed by 5 bases and the J gene end by 10 bases; junction bases not matched to a gene: 12. Clones were sequenced by immunoSEQ multiplex PCR, and TCRdb holds only the in-frame ones, with some missing. This table has some 150,000 clones, about 88% appearing once. Only one count was recorded for this clone. The sample consisted of PBMCs or T cells enriched from blood (not recorded which). The V call is TRBV7-2, the J call TRBJ1-1, with TRBD1 matching 8 bases. This receptor was identified in a human donor with acute COVID-19. The donor label of this sample is uncertain. For the CDR3, the DNA is TGTGCCAGCAGCCCAGGGGGCACGGGGCTAGGAGCTTTCTTT. It codes for CASSPGGTGLGAFF.